The sequence of this T cell receptor (beta chain) was determined in a study of T cells in Graves' hyperthyroidism and ophthalmopathy. Amplified regions were TCR beta CDR3 sequences from RNA transcripts. The TCR CDR3 first-round RT-PCR relied on the HTBI primer set. TCRdb re-derived calls from the multiplex PCR reads in MiXCR, one entry per CDR3 protein. The sample has roughly 260,000 distinct CDR3 sequences, more than 12% seen once. Study conclusions and caveats: The model forecast ophthalmopathy, anticipating it by a median around 6.5 months before onset.

Remarks on this clonotype: As yet, its antigen is unknown.

Germline V gives CDR1 MNHEY, CDR2 SVGAGI. The length of the CDR3 is 13 residues. Between the trimmed V and J ends, which lost 10 bases and 2 bases, there was a span of 15 bases. The material sequenced was blood. V and J are TRBV6-5 and TRBJ2-7; D is tentatively TRBD1 or TRBD2 (5 bases each). This TCR derives from a woman in her thirties or forties with Graves' hyperthyroidism that later progressed to Graves' ophthalmopathy. As DNA, the CDR3 is TGTGCCACCCGGGACCTGGGGACCTACGAGCAGTACTTC. It encodes CATRDLGTYEQYF.